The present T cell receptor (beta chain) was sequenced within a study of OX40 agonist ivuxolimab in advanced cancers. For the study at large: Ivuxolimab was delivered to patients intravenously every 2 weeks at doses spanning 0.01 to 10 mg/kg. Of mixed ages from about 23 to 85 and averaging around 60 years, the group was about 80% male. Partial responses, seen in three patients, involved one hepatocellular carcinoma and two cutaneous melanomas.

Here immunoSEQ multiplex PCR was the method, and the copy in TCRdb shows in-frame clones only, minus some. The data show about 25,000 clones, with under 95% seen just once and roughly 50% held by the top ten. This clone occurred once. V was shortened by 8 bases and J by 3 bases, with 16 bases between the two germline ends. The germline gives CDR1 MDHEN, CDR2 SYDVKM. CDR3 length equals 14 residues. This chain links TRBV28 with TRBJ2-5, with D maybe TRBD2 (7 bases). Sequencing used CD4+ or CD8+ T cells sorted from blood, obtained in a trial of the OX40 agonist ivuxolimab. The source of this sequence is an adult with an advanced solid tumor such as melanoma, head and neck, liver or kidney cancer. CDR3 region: CASSGGAVKETQYF. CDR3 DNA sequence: TGTGCCAGCTCGGGGGGCGCGGTAAAAGAGACCCAGTACTTC.